This T cell receptor (beta chain) was retrieved from a study of blood T cell repertoires in COVID-19. This clone occurred a few times. Trimming removed 3 bases from V and 5 bases from J, with 7 bases in between. This CDR3 region has 11 residues. Looked up from germline, CDR1 is GTSNPN and CDR2 is SVGIG (reference sequence). Measured with immunoSEQ multiplex PCR; TCRdb has only the in-frame clones, and not every one. Found here are about 210,000 clones, 75% to 85% of them singletons; the top ten hold around 9.2%. The sequence was obtained from a man between 35 and 55 years old who had recovered from COVID-19. The chain carries TRBV30 and TRBJ1-2, with D uncertain. Sequenced sample: PBMCs or T cells enriched from blood (not recorded which). This CDR3 reads CAWSKIYGYTF. The CDR3 DNA reads TGTGCCTGGAGCAAAATTTATGGCTACACCTTC.